This TCR beta chain was recovered during a study of blood T cells in healthy people across ages. This clonotype appeared a few times. With a J-beta primer mix and a sample-barcoded 5' primer, a second PCR ran about 7 to 12 cycles. TCRdb fed the 5' RACE reads into MiXCR, producing one record per CDR3 protein. The sample consists of roughly 700,000 distinct CDR3 sequences, just under 25% of them appearing once. The same data also went into a second study, on T cells of mothers and their children.

The TCR was taken from a boy between 10 and 17 years old in good health. Specimen: blood.

The CDR3 DNA follows: TGCAGTGCTTTACTAGCGGGAGTAGGGGAGACCCAGTACTTC. Amino acids: CSALLAGVGETQYF. The V call is TRBV20-1, the J call TRBJ2-5; 11 nucleotides agree with TRBD2. The CDR3 has 14 residues. Per germline, CDR1 DFQATT and CDR2 SNEGSKA (reference sequence). The J segment lost 5 bases and the V segment lost 5 bases, leaving 7 bases of the junction unmatched.